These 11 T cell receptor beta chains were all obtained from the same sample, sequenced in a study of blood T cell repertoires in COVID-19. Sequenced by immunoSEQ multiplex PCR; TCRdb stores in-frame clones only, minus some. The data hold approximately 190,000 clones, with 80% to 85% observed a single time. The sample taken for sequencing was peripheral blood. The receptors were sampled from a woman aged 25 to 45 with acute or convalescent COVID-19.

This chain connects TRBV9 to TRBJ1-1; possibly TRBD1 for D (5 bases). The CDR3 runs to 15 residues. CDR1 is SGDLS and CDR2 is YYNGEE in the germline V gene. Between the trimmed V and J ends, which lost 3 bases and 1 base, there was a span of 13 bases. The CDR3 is CASSAQGMGNTEAFF. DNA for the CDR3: TGTGCCAGCAGCGCTCAGGGCATGGGGAACACTGAAGCTTTCTTT. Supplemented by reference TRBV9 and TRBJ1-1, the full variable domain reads DSGVTQTPKHLITATGQRVTLRCSPRSGDLSVYWYQQSLDQGLQFLIQYYNGEERAKGNILERFSAQQFPDLHSELNLSSLELGDSALYFCASSAQGMGNTEAFFGQGTRLTVV.

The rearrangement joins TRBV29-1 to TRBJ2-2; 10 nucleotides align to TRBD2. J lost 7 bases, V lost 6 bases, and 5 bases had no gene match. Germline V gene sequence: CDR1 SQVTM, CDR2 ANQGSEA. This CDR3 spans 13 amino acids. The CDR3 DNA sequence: TGCAGCGTCCAGACTAGCGGGTTCGGGGAGCTGTTTTTT. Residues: CSVQTSGFGELFF.

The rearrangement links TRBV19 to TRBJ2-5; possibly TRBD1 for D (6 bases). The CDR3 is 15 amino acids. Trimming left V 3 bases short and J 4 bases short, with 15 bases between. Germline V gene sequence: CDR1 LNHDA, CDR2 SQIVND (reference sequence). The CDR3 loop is CASSIGQGSLETQYF. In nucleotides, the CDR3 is TGTGCCAGTAGTATCGGGCAGGGGTCTTTAGAGACCCAGTACTTC.

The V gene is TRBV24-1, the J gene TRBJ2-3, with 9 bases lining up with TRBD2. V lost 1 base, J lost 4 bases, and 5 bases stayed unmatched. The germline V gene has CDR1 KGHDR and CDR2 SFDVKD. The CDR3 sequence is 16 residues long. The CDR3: CATSDFGGGAPDTQYF. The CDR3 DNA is TGTGCCACCAGTGATTTCGGCGGGGGGGCCCCAGATACGCAGTATTTT.

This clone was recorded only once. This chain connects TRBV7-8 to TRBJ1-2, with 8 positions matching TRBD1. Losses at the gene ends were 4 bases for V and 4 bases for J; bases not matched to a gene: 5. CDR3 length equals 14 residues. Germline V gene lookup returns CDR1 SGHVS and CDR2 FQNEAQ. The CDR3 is CASSWDRFFYGYTF. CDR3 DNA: TGTGCCAGCAGCTGGGACAGGTTCTTCTATGGCTACACCTTC.

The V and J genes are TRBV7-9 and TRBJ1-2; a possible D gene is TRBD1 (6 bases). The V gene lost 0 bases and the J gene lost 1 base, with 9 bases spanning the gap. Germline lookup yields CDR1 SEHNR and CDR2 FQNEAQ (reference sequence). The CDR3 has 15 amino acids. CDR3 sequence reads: CASSLAGGRNYGYTF. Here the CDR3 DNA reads TGTGCCAGCAGCTTAGCGGGGGGGCGTAACTATGGCTACACCTTC.

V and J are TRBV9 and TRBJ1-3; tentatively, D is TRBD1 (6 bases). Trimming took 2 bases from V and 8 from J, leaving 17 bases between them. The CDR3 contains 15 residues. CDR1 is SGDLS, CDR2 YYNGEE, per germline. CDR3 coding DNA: TGTGCCAGCAGCGTCCACCAGGGGTTGGTAGACACCATATATTTT. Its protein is CASSVHQGLVDTIYF.

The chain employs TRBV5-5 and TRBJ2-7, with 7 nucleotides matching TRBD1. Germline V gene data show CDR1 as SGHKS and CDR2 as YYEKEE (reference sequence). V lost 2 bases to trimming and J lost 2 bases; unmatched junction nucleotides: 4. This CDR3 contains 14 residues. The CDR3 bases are TGTGCCAGCAGCTTTGTGACAGGGACCTACGAGCAGTACTTC. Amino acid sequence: CASSFVTGTYEQYF.

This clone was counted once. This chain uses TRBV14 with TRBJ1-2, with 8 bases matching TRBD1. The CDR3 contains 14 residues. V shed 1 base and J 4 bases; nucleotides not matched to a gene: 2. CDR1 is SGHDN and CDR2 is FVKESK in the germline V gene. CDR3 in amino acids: CASSQATGGYGYTF. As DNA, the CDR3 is TGTGCCAGCAGCCAAGCTACAGGGGGCTATGGCTACACCTTC.

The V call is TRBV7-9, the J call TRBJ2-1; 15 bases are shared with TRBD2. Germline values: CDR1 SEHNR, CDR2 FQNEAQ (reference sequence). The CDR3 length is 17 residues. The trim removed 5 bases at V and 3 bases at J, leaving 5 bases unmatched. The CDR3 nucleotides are TGTGCCAGCAGCGTAGGGACTAGCGGGGGGCTCTACAATGAGCAGTTCTTC. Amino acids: CASSVGTSGGLYNEQFF.

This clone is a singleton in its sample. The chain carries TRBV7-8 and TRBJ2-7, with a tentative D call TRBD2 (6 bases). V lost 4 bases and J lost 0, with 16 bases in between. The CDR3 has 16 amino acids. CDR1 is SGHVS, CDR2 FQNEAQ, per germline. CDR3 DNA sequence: TGTGCCAGCAGCTCTAGTTCAGCGGGCTCCTCCTACGAGCAGTACTTC. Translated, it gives CASSSSSAGSSYEQYF.